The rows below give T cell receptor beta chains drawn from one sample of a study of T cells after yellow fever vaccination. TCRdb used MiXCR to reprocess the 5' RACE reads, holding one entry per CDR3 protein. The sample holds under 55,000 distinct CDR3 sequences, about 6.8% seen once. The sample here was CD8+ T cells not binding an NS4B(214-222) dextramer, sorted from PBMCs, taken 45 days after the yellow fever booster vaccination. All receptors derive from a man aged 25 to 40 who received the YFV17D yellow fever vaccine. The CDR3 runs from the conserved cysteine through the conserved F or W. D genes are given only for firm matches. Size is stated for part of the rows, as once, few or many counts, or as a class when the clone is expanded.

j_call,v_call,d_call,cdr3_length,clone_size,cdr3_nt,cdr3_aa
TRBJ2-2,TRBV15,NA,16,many,TGTGCCACCAGGGGGCCGGCTCAGGGAAACACCGGGGAGCTGTTTTTT,CATRGPAQGNTGELFF
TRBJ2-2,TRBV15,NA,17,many,TGTGCCACCAGCAGAGATTTGGGGAGCTCGAACACCGGGGAGCTGTTTTTT,CATSRDLGSSNTGELFF
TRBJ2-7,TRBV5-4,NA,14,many,TGTGCCAGCAGCCTAACAGACGGGACCTACGAGCAGTACTTC,CASSLTDGTYEQYF
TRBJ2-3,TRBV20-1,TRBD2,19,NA,TGCAGGGCTAGAGATTTATCCGCGACTAGCGGGGCTAGCACAGATACGCAGTATTTT,CRARDLSATSGASTDTQYF
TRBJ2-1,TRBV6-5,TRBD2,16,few,TGTGCCAGCAGTACGGAACCCGGACTAGCGGACAATGAGCAGTTCTTC,CASSTEPGLADNEQFF
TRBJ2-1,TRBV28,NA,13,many,TGTGCCAGCAGCTCGATCCCCGGGAATGAGCAGTTCTTC,CASSSIPGNEQFF
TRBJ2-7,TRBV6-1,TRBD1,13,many,TGTGCCACCTCGGGGGACAGGGCATACGAGCAGTACTTC,CATSGDRAYEQYF
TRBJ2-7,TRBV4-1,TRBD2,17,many,TGCGCCAGCAGCCAAGGGTCAGGGATACTAGCGAGTTACGAGCAGTACTTC,CASSQGSGILASYEQYF
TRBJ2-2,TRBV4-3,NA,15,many,TGCGCCAGCAGCCAAGGACCCCTGGGAGCCGGGGAGCTGTTTTTT,CASSQGPLGAGELFF
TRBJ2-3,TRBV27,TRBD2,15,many,TGTGCCAGCAGTTTAAGTCTAGCGGACACAGATACGCAGTATTTT,CASSLSLADTDTQYF
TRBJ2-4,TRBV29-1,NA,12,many,TGCAGCGTTCTAGACGCCAAAAACATTCAGTACTTC,CSVLDAKNIQYF
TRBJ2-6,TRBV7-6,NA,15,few,TGTGCCAGCAGCCTAGTTAGCTCTGGGGCCAACGTCCTGACTTTC,CASSLVSSGANVLTF
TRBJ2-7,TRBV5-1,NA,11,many,TGCGCCAGCAAGGGCTCCTACGAGCAGTACTTC,CASKGSYEQYF
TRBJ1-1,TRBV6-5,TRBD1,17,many,TGTGCCAGCAGTTACTACTCCTTGGACAGGGGTCCCACTGAAGCTTTCTTT,CASSYYSLDRGPTEAFF
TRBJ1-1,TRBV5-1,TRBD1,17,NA,TGCGCCAGCAGCTTGGCCCCTGGAGCAGGGGGCGGCACTGAAGCTTTCTTT,CASSLAPGAGGGTEAFF
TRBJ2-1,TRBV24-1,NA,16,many,TGTGCCACCAGTCCCCGGGGCATAAGCTCCTACAATGAGCAGTTCTTC,CATSPRGISSYNEQFF
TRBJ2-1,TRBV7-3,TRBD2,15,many,TGTGCCAGCAGCCCCGCGGCGGGAGTAGTCTATGAGCAGTTCTTC,CASSPAAGVVYEQFF
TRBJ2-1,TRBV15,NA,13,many,TGTGCCACCAGCAGAGATCTAAAGAGTGAGCAGTTCTTC,CATSRDLKSEQFF
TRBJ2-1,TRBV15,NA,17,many,TGTGCCACCAGCAGTGCTCCGGGACACTCGGTTGGGAATGAGCAGTTCTTC,CATSSAPGHSVGNEQFF
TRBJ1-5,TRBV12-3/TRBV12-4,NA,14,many,TGTGCCATAAGGTACAGGGATAGAAGTCAGCCCCAGCATTTT,CAIRYRDRSQPQHF
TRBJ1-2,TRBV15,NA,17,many,TGTGCCACCAGCAGAGAGCCTCCTGAGAGTTGGGACTATGGCTACACCTTC,CATSREPPESWDYGYTF
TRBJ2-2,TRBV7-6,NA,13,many,TGTGCCAGCAGCGCCCTAGGAGCCGGGGAGCTGTTTTTT,CASSALGAGELFF
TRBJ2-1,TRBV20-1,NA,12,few,TGCAGTGCTACGGCGGGAAGAAATGAGCAGTTCTTC,CSATAGRNEQFF
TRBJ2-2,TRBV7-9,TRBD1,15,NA,TGTGCCTCCCAACCCCGGGACAGGGATACCGGGGAGCTGTTTTTT,CASQPRDRDTGELFF
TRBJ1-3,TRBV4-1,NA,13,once,TGCGCCAGCAGCCGGACAGTAGGAAACACCATATATTTT,CASSRTVGNTIYF
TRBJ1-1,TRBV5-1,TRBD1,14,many,TGCGCCAGCAGCCTACCCGGGACAGGTTCTGAAGCTTTCTTT,CASSLPGTGSEAFF
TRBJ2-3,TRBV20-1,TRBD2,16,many,TGCAGTGCTAGAAGCGGGAGTGGGCCTAGCACAGATACGCAGTATTTT,CSARSGSGPSTDTQYF
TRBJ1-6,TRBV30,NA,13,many,TGTGCCTGGAGTAGCTTGCTTGATTCACCCCTCCACTTT,CAWSSLLDSPLHF
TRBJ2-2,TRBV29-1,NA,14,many,TGCAGCGTTGATAGCGGCGGTTTCACCGGGGAGCTGTTTTTT,CSVDSGGFTGELFF